This T cell receptor (beta chain) was sequenced for a study of blood T cell repertoires in COVID-19. As for the study in general: The United States, Italy and Spain supplied acute and convalescent COVID-19 samples. Sample material is recorded as cDNA or gDNA derived from T cells, B-cell-depleted T cells, or PBMCs.

The assay was immunoSEQ multiplex PCR, and TCRdb's table has in-frame clones only and misses some. The sample has roughly 100,000 clones, about 90% seen once. This CDR3 region has 18 residues. The chain uses TRBV21-1 and TRBJ2-1; the table assigns TRBD2, which was not confirmed against the DNA. TRBV21-1 is recorded as a pseudogene. The sequenced sample consisted of peripheral blood. The sequence came from a man aged 45-65 years with acute or convalescent COVID-19. The chain's CDR3 is CASSTSRRREGPYNEQFF. Here the CDR3 DNA reads TGTGCCAGCAGCACCTCCCGGAGACGGGAAGGACCTTACAATGAGCAGTTCTTC.